This T cell receptor (beta chain) was captured by sequencing in a study of vaccination and CD4 T cells after COVID-19. The wider study: The study drew post-COVID samples a median roughly 99 days after diagnosis (range 35 to 161).

The Oncomine TCR Beta short-read assay sequenced DNA from cultured CD4+ T cells. Using its own MiXCR run on the PCR reads, TCRdb lists one record per CDR3 protein. The sample consists of about 4,000 distinct CDR3 sequences, roughly two fifths of them appearing once. On this clonotype itself: The antigen is not known.

Treatment given: approximately nine-day PBMC culture with coronavirus spike peptide pools or control peptides (ViraFEST assay). The unexposed donor provided CD4+ T cells, which were taken before the COVID-19 pandemic (2011-2018). Approximately 2 million PBMCs were grown per well alongside roughly 9 IU/ml IL-2 and 10 ug/ml peptide pools. From germline, CDR1 is MNHEY and CDR2 SMNVEV (reference sequence). V was cut by 3 bases and J by 0 bases, with 5 bases left in between. This CDR3 is 13 amino acids long. Sequenced input: CD4+ T cells from blood, cultured in vitro. The V and J genes are TRBV27 and TRBJ1-2, with no clear D. The sequence was obtained from a human donor in good health. CDR3 sequence (DNA): TGTGCCAGCAGTTTTGAACCTAACTATGGCTACACCTTC. Its protein product is CASSFEPNYGYTF.